What follows is one T cell receptor (beta chain) and its context. Its antigen is currently unknown. PCR used 60 Vbeta primers and 13 Jbeta primers. The data were produced by immunoSEQ multiplex PCR, yet TCRdb's version contains in-frame clones alone and is incomplete. There are 180,000 or so clones in the sample; about 72% occur only once, and 2% to 2.5% lies in the top ten. The CDR3 is made up of 13 amino acids. Between the trimmed V and J ends, which lost 6 bases and 0 bases, there was a span of 6 bases. Germline assignment: CDR1 LNHDA and CDR2 SQIVND (reference sequence). This sample was taken from a study of cytomegalovirus exposure and HLA in healthy donors. General study results and limits: The dataset shows that most TCR sequences were rare, while some public TCRs occurred in many donors. V- and J-gene trimming in TCR beta was tied to a missense DCLRE1C variant by an analysis performed later. Most of the TCR beta V segments (in an earlier analysis) were productive either about 87% or about 30% of the time.

This clonotype was sampled from a human donor in good health. The material sequenced was PBMCs. V is TRBV19 and J is TRBJ2-1; TRBD2 might be the D (6 bases). The DNA of the CDR3 is TGTGCCAGTAGGGACTACTCCTACAATGAGCAGTTCTTC. Protein sequence: CASRDYSYNEQFF.